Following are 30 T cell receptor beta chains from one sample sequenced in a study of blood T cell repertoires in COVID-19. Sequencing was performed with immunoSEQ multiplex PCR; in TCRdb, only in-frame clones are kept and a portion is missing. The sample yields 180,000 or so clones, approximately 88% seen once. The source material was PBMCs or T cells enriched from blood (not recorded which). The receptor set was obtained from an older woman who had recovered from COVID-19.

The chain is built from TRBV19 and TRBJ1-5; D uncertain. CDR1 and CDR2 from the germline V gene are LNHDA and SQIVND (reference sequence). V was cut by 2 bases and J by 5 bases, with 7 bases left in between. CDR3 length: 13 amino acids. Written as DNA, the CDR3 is TGTGCCAGTAGTATACCGGGGTATCAGCCCCAGCATTTT. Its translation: CASSIPGYQPQHF.

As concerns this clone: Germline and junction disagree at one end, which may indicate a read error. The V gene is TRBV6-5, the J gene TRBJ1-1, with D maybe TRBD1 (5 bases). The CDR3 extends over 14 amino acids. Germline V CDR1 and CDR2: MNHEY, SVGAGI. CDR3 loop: CASNSRGVKTEAFF. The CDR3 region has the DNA TGTGCCAGCAATTCCCGGGGGGTGAAAACTGAAGCTTTCTTT.

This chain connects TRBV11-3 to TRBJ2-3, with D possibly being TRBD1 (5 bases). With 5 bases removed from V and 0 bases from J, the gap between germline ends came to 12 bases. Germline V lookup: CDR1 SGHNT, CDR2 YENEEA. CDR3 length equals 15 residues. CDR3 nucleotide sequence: TGTGCCAGCAGCCAAGGGGTCAGTAGCACAGATACGCAGTATTTT. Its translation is CASSQGVSSTDTQYF.

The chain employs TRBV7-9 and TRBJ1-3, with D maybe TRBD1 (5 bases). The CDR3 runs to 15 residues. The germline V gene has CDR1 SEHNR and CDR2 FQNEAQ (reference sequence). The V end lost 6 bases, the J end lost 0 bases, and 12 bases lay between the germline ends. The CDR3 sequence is CASSYTQGSGNTIYF. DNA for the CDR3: TGTGCCAGCAGTTACACCCAGGGCTCTGGAAACACCATATATTTT.

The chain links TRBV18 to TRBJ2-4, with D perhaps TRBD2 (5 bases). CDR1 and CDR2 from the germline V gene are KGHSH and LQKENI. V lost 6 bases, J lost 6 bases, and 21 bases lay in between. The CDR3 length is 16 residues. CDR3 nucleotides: TGTGCCAGCTCCCGTACTATCCCCAGCGGCTTAAACATTCAGTACTTC. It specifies CASSRTIPSGLNIQYF. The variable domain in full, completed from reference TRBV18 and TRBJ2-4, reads NAGVMQNPRHLVRRRGQEARLRCSPMKGHSHVYWYRQLPEEGLKFMVYLQKENIIDESGMPKERFSAEFPKEGPSILRIQQVVRGDSAAYFCASSRTIPSGLNIQYFGAGTRLSVL.

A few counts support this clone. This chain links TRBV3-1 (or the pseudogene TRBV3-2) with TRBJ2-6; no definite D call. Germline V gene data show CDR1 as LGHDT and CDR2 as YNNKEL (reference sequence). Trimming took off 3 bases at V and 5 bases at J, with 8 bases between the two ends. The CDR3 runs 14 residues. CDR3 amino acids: CASSHLERANVLTF. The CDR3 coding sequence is TGTGCCAGCAGCCACCTGGAGAGGGCCAACGTCCTGACTTTC.

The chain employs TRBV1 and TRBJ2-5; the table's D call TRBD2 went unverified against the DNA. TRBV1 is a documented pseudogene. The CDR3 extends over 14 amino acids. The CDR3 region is CTSNWRLSGETQYF. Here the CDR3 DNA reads TGCACCAGCAATTGGAGGTTATCTGGAGAGACCCAGTACTTC.

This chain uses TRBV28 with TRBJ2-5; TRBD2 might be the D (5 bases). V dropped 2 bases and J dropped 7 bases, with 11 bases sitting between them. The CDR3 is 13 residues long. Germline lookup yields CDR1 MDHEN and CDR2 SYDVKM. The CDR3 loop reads CASSLERALTQYF. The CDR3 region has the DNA TGTGCCAGCAGTTTAGAGAGGGCCTTGACCCAGTACTTC.

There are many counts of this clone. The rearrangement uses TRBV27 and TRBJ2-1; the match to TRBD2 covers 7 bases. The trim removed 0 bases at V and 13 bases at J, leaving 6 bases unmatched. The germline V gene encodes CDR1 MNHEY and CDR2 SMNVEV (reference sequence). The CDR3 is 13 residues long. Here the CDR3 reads CASSLSPSGIQFF. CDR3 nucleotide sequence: TGTGCCAGCAGTTTATCCCCTAGCGGCATACAGTTCTTC.

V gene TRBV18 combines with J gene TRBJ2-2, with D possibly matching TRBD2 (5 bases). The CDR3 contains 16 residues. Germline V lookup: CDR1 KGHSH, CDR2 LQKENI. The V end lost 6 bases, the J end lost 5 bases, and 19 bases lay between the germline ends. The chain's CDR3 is CASSPTSSGGTGELFF. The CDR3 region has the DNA TGTGCCAGCTCGCCTACCTCGAGCGGTGGGACCGGGGAGCTGTTTTTT.

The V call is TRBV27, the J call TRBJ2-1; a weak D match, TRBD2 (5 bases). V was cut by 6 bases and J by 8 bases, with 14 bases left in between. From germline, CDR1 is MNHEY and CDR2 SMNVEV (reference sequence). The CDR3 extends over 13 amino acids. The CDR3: CASSPHGSDEQFF. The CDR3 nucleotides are TGTGCCAGCAGCCCCCACGGTAGCGATGAGCAGTTCTTC.

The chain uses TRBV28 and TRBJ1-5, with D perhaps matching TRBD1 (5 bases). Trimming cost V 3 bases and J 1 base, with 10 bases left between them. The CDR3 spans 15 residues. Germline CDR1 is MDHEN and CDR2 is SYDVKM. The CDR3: CASSLGGLSNQPQHF. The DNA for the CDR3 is TGTGCCAGCAGTTTGGGGGGGTTGAGCAATCAGCCCCAGCATTTT.

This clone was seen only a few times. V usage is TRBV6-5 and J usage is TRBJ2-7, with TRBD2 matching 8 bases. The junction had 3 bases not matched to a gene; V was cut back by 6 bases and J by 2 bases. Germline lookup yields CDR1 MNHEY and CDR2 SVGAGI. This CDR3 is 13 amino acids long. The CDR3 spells CASSLAGPYEQYF. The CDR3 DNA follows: TGTGCCAGCAGCTTAGCGGGACCCTACGAGCAGTACTTC.

In nucleotides, the CDR3 is TGTGCCAGCAGCTGGACACCGAGGGGGCTGTCTGGAAACACCATATATTTT. Its translation: CASSWTPRGLSGNTIYF. V is TRBV7-8 and J is TRBJ1-3; 7 nucleotides agree with TRBD1. The germline V gene has CDR1 SGHVS and CDR2 FQNEAQ. The CDR3 has 17 residues. V dropped 4 bases and J dropped 1; count of bases not matched to a gene: 10.

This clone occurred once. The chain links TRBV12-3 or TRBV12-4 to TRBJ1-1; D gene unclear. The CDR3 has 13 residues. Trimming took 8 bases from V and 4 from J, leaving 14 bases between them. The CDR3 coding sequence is TGTGCCAGCCTGAGGGCCCCTCCCACTGAAGCTTTCTTT. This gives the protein CASLRAPPTEAFF.

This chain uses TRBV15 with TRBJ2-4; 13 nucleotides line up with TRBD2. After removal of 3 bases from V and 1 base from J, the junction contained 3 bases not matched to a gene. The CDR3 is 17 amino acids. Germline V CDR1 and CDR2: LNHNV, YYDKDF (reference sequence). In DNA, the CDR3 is TGTGCCACCAGCAGTATACTAGCGGGAGGGGCCAAAAACATTCAGTACTTC. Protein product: CATSSILAGGAKNIQYF.

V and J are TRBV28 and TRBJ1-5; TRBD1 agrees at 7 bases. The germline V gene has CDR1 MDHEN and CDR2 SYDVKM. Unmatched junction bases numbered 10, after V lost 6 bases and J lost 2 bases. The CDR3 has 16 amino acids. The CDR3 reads CASSPTTGRGNQPQHF. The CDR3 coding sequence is TGTGCCAGCAGCCCGACGACAGGGCGCGGCAATCAGCCCCAGCATTTT.

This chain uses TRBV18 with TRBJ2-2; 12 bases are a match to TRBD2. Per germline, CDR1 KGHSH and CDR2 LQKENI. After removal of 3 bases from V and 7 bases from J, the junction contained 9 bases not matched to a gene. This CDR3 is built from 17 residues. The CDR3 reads CASSPALAGGPGGELFF. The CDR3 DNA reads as TGTGCCAGCTCACCGGCACTAGCGGGAGGCCCTGGCGGGGAGCTGTTTTTT.

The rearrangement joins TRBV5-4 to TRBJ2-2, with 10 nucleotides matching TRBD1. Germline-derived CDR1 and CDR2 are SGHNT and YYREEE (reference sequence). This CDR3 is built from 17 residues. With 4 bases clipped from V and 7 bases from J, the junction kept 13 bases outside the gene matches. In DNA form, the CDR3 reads TGTGCCAGCAGCCACGGGCCGGGGACAGGGGCGAACGGGGAGCTGTTTTTT. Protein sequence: CASSHGPGTGANGELFF.

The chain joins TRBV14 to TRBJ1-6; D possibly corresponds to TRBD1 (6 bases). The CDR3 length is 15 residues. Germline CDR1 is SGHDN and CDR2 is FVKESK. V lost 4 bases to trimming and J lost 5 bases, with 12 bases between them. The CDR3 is CASSPDRLHNSPLHF. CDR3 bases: TGTGCCAGCAGCCCAGACAGGCTACATAATTCACCCCTCCACTTT.

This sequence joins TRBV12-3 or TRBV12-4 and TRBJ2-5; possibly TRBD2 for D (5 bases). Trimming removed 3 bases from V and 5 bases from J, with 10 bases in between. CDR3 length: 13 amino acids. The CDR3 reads CASSFYGGETQYF. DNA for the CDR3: TGTGCCAGCAGTTTCTATGGAGGCGAGACCCAGTACTTC.

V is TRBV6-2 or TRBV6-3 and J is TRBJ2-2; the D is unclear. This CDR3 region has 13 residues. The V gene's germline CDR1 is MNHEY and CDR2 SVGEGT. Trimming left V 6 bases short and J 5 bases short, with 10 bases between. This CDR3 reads CASSPTPTGELFF. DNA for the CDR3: TGTGCCAGCAGCCCCACACCTACCGGGGAGCTGTTTTTT.

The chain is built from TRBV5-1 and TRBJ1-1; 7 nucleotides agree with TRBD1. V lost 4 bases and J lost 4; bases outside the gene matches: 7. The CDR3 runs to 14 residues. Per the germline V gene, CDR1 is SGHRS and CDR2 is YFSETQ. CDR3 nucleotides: TGCGCCAGCAGCCCGACAGGGAGCTTCACTGAAGCTTTCTTT. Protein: CASSPTGSFTEAFF.

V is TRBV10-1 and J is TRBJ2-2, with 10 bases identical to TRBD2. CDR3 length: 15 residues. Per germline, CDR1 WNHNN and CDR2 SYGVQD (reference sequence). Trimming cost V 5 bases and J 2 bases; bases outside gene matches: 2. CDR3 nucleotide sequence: TGCGCCAGCAGTAGGACTAGCGGTAACACCGGGGAGCTGTTTTTT. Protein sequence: CASSRTSGNTGELFF.

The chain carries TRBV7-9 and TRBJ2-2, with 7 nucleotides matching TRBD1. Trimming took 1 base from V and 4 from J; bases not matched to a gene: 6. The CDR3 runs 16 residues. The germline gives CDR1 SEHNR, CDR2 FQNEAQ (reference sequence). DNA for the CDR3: TGTGCCAGCAGCTTAGTCGGACAGGTTAGCACCGGGGAGCTGTTTTTT. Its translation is CASSLVGQVSTGELFF.

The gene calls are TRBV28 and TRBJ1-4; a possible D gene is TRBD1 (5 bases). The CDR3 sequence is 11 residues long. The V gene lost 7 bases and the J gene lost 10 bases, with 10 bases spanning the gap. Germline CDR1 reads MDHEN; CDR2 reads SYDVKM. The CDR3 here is CASNMGLKLFF. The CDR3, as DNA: TGTGCCAGCAATATGGGGCTAAAACTGTTTTTT.

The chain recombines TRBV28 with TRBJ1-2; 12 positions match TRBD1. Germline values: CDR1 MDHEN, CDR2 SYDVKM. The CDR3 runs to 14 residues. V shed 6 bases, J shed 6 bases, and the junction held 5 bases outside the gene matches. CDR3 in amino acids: CASSLGQGADGYTF. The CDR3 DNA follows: TGTGCCAGCAGCTTGGGACAGGGGGCGGATGGCTACACCTTC.

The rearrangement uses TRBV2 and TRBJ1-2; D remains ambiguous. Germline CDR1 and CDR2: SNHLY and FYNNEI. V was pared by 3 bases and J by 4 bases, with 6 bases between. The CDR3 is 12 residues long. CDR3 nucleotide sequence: TGTGCCAGCAGTGACAGGATCTATGGCTACACCTTC. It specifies CASSDRIYGYTF.

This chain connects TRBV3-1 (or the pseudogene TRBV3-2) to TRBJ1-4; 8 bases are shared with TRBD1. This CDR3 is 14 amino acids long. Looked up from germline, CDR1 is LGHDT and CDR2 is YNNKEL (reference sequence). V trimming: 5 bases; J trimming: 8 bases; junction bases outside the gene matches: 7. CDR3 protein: CASSARDRKEKLFF. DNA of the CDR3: TGTGCCAGCAGCGCCCGGGACAGGAAGGAAAAACTGTTTTTT.

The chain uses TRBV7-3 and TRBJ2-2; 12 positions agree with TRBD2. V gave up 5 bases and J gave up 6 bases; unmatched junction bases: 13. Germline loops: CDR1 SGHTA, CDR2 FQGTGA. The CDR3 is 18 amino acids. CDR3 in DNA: TGTGCCAGCAGCCTCACCGGGCTAGCGGGGGGGCTCGCCGGGGAGCTGTTTTTT. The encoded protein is CASSLTGLAGGLAGELFF.